This is a list of T cell receptor beta chains from one sample in a study of blood T cell repertoires in COVID-19. Repertoires were generated with immunoSEQ multiplex PCR, while TCRdb's copy carries only in-frame clones and drops some. The sample has 200,000 or so clones, 80% to 90% seen once; the top ten hold 8.5% to 12%. Source material: peripheral blood. These receptors were collected from a woman aged 80 or over with acute or convalescent COVID-19. The CDR3 runs from the conserved cysteine through the conserved F or W. D genes are given only for firm matches. Rows give clone size only sometimes, using once, few, many, or a class for an expanded clone.

CDR3 protein | CDR3 DNA | D gene | J gene | V gene | clone size
CASSLGAGGTNTEAFF | TGTGCCAGCAGCTTGGGGGCAGGGGGCACCAACACTGAAGCTTTCTTT | TRBD1 | TRBJ1-1 | TRBV5-4 | -
CASSYSTGGPGGTQYF | TGTGCCAGCAGTTACTCAACCGGGGGGCCGGGGGGGACCCAGTACTTC | - | TRBJ2-5 | TRBV6-2/TRBV6-3 | -
CASSQGVLAGGTGELFF | TGTGCCAGCAGCCAAGGAGTATTAGCGGGAGGAACCGGGGAGCTGTTTTTT | TRBD2 | TRBJ2-2 | TRBV4-2 | -
CSGTLNTEAFF | TGCAGCGGGACATTGAACACTGAAGCTTTCTTT | - | TRBJ1-1 | TRBV29-1 | -
CASSLEVNPGTNEKLFF | TGCGCCAGCAGCTTGGAGGTGAACCCGGGGACTAATGAAAAACTGTTTTTT | - | TRBJ1-4 | TRBV5-1 | -
CASSLGAGYYGYTF | TGTGCCAGCAGTTTAGGTGCAGGCTACTATGGCTACACCTTC | - | TRBJ1-2 | TRBV27 | few
CASRGDRVYGYTF | TGTGCCAGCAGGGGGGACAGAGTATATGGCTACACCTTC | TRBD1 | TRBJ1-2 | TRBV6-5 | -
CASSYGGATNEKLFF | TGTGCCAGCAGTTACGGCGGCGCAACTAATGAAAAACTGTTTTTT | - | TRBJ1-4 | TRBV6-2/TRBV6-3 | -
CASSPKGLADLTDTQYF | TGTGCCAGCAGCCCTAAGGGACTAGCGGATCTCACAGATACGCAGTATTTT | TRBD2 | TRBJ2-3 | TRBV5-4 | once
CASSGRVGTEAFF | TGCGCCAGCAGCGGCAGGGTGGGGACTGAAGCTTTCTTT | - | TRBJ1-1 | TRBV5-1 | -
CATSDWDGSSYEQYF | TGTGCCACCAGTGATTGGGACGGGAGCTCCTACGAGCAGTACTTC | - | TRBJ2-7 | TRBV24-1 | few
CASRTGTGGNYGYTF | TGTGCCAGCAGGACGGGGACAGGGGGGAACTATGGCTACACCTTC | TRBD1 | TRBJ1-2 | TRBV9 | -
CAWRVPGREKLFF | TGTGCCTGGAGGGTGCCCGGGAGGGAAAAACTGTTTTTT | - | TRBJ1-4 | TRBV30 | once
CAWSVSDRNQPQHF | TGTGCCTGGAGTGTAAGTGATAGAAATCAGCCCCAGCATTTT | - | TRBJ1-5 | TRBV30 | once
CASSSGQTMNTEAFF | TGTGCCAGCAGTTCGGGACAGACCATGAACACTGAAGCTTTCTTT | TRBD1 | TRBJ1-1 | TRBV6-2/TRBV6-3 | -
CASSPQARGDTQYF | TGTGCCAGCTCACCACAAGCCCGGGGTGATACGCAGTATTTT | - | TRBJ2-3 | TRBV18 | -
CASSRPPWTGNTEAFF | TGTGCCAGCAGCAGACCCCCCTGGACAGGGAACACTGAAGCTTTCTTT | TRBD1 | TRBJ1-1 | TRBV11-3 | -
CASSEKRGREETQYF | TGTGCCAGCTCAGAGAAAAGGGGAAGGGAAGAGACCCAGTACTTC | - | TRBJ2-5 | TRBV18 | -
CASREGGNNEKLFF | TGTGCCAGCAGAGAGGGTGGGAACAATGAAAAACTGTTTTTT | - | TRBJ1-4 | TRBV6-6 | few
CASSIQRNTGELFF | TGTGCCAGTAGTATTCAGCGGAACACCGGGGAGCTGTTTTTT | - | TRBJ2-2 | TRBV19 | few
CASSLGLAVYNEQFF | TGTGCCAGCAGCTTAGGACTAGCGGTTTACAATGAGCAGTTCTTC | TRBD2 | TRBJ2-1 | TRBV11-3 | -
CASSQAGQGQGYTF | TGTGCCAGCAGCCAAGCAGGTCAGGGACAGGGCTACACCTTC | TRBD1 | TRBJ1-2 | TRBV4-2 | once
CASSPPEGTDTQYF | TGTGCCAGCTCACCACCGGAGGGGACAGATACGCAGTATTTT | - | TRBJ2-3 | TRBV18 | -
CAWSRTSGISYEQYF | TGTGCCTGGAGTCGGACTAGCGGGATCTCCTACGAGCAGTACTTC | TRBD2 | TRBJ2-7 | TRBV30 | -
CASSLALSLSGANVLTF | TGCGCCAGCAGCTTAGCCCTTTCCCTCTCTGGGGCCAACGTCCTGACTTTC | - | TRBJ2-6 | TRBV5-1 | -
CASSLVGVTSYEQYF | TGTGCCAGCAGCTTGGTCGGTGTTACCTCCTACGAGCAGTACTTC | - | TRBJ2-7 | TRBV5-4 | -
CASSEQGNYGYTF | TGTGCCAGCAGCGAACAGGGAAACTATGGCTACACCTTC | - | TRBJ1-2 | TRBV12-3/TRBV12-4 | few
CASSDSGTSGINEQFF | TGTGCCAGCAGTGACTCGGGGACTAGCGGGATCAATGAGCAGTTCTTC | TRBD2 | TRBJ2-1 | TRBV6-4 | -
CASSSRQGAGEKLFF | TGTGCCAGCAGCTCTCGACAGGGGGCGGGTGAAAAACTGTTTTTT | TRBD1 | TRBJ1-4 | TRBV5-6 | -
CASRTGLAGSDTQYF | TGTGCCAGCAGGACCGGACTAGCGGGCTCAGATACGCAGTATTTT | TRBD2 | TRBJ2-3 | TRBV27 | few
CASALGGLGEAFF | TGTGCCAGCGCCCTGGGGGGGCTGGGTGAAGCTTTCTTT | - | TRBJ1-1 | TRBV25-1 | -
CASSLSGLAGGSRRTDTQYF | TGTGCCAGCAGTCTAAGCGGACTAGCGGGAGGTTCTCGTCGCACAGATACGCAGTATTTT | TRBD2 | TRBJ2-3 | TRBV6-6 | -
CASRRGLDGETQYF | TGTGCCAGCAGGAGGGGACTAGATGGCGAGACCCAGTACTTC | TRBD2 | TRBJ2-5 | TRBV27 | -
CASSPGTSGGQRNEQFF | TGTGCCAGCAGCCCAGGGACTAGCGGGGGCCAACGCAATGAGCAGTTCTTC | TRBD2 | TRBJ2-1 | TRBV7-3 | few
CASSSLGAGQYEQYF | TGTGCCAGCAGTTCATTAGGGGCAGGACAGTACGAGCAGTACTTC | - | TRBJ2-7 | TRBV6-5 | -
CASSSRTSGDQETQYF | TGCGCCAGCAGCTCACGGACTAGCGGGGACCAAGAGACCCAGTACTTC | TRBD2 | TRBJ2-5 | TRBV5-1 | -
CASSLGRGTPEKLFF | TGTGCCAGCAGCTTAGGTCGGGGTACGCCTGAAAAACTGTTTTTT | - | TRBJ1-4 | TRBV7-2 | few
CASSQAPAGVYGYTF | TGTGCCAGCAGCCAAGCCCCGGCAGGGGTCTATGGCTACACCTTC | - | TRBJ1-2 | TRBV14 | -
CASSLRAGGGYEQYF | TGTGCCAGCAGCTTACGTGCAGGGGGAGGCTACGAGCAGTACTTC | - | TRBJ2-7 | TRBV7-6 | -
CASSRGLPGREQFF | TGTGCCAGCAGCCGGGGACTACCCGGAAGGGAGCAGTTCTTC | TRBD2 | TRBJ2-1 | TRBV14 | -
CASSFSASTDTQYF | TGTGCCAGCAGTTTTAGCGCGAGCACAGATACGCAGTATTTT | - | TRBJ2-3 | TRBV6-5 | -
CATSDIPTGGGAGELFF | TGTGCCACCAGTGATATCCCGACAGGGGGGGGTGCCGGGGAGCTGTTTTTT | TRBD1 | TRBJ2-2 | TRBV24-1 | -
CASSLPGRGAEAFF | TGTGCCAGCAGCCTTCCTGGACGGGGGGCTGAAGCTTTCTTT | - | TRBJ1-1 | TRBV7-2 | once
CASRTPDRFSYEQYF | TGTGCCAGCAGAACACCCGACAGGTTCTCCTACGAGCAGTACTTC | - | TRBJ2-7 | TRBV28 | -
CSACLDAAGAYEQYF | TGCAGCGCCTGCCTCGATGCGGCGGGAGCCTACGAGCAGTACTTC | TRBD2 | TRBJ2-7 | TRBV29-1 | -